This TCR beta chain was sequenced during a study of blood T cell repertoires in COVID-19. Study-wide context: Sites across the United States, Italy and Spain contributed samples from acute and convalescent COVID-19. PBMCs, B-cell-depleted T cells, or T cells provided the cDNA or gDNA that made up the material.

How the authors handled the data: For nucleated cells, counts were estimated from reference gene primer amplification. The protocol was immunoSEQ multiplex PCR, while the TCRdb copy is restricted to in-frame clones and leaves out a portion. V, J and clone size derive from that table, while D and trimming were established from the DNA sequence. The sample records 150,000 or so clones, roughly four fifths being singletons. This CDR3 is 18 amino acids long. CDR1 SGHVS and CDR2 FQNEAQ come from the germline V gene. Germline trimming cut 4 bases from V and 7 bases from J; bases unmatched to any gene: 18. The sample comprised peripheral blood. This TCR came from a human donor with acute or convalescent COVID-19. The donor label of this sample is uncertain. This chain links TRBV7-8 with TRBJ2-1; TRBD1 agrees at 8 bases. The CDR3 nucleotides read TGTGCCAGCAGCTCGGGACAGGTGTCTGCGGGGATTGCGAATGAGCAGTTCTTC. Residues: CASSSGQVSAGIANEQFF.